The T cell receptor beta chain under discussion was sequenced for a study of T cell clusters in autoimmune cytopenias. Study-wide results and caveats: TRB repertoire shifts in secondary cytopenia and chronic lymphocytic leukemia mostly reflected lymphoma, not autoimmunity. Primary autoimmune cytopenia patients appeared to lack physiological T cell clusters present in healthy donors.

Some 39,000 genome equivalents of blood DNA were amplified for TRB. One tube held mixed TRB-A and TRB-B primer pools for touch-down PCR. TCRdb reprocessed the multiplex PCR reads; each CDR3 protein has one entry and no DNA is given. The sample table sets out 5,200 or so distinct CDR3 sequences. Remarks on this clonotype: What it binds is not known.

CDR1 is MNHEY and CDR2 is SMNVEV in the germline V gene (reference sequence). The CDR3 is 16 amino acids. Separately, the same data were catalogued under a study of T cell repertoires in aging, cancer and after chemotherapy. From that study: Over several months to years, re-sampled healthy donor repertoires clearly shared clones. The repertoire data cannot show anything about immunological memory following chemotherapy.

This sequence was found in a human donor in good health. Sequencing was carried out using peripheral blood. The genes are TRBV27 and TRBJ2-2; absent DNA, TCRdb's TRBD1 call cannot be checked. CDR3 protein: CASTRVWVPDTGELFF.